This TCR beta chain was found in a study of blood T cell repertoires in COVID-19. At the level of the study: COVID-19 samples collected from the United States, Italy and Spain covered acute and convalescent phases. PBMCs, B-cell-depleted T cells, or T cells provided the cDNA or gDNA that made up the material.

Patients of the Seattle cohort, enrolled during active infection, were followed longitudinally. This CDR3 comprises 17 residues. CDR1 LGHDT and CDR2 YNNKEL come from the germline V gene (reference sequence). Trimming took 0 bases from V and 7 from J; bases not matched to a gene: 14. Authors' analysis steps: Amplified reference gene primers provided the basis for estimating nucleated cell counts. This table comes from immunoSEQ multiplex PCR, and its TCRdb copy is limited to in-frame clones, with some not included. Clonal size and the V and J genes are those of that table, whereas D and trimming came from the DNA. The sample includes 15,000 to 20,000 clones, 65% to 80% of them seen just once.

The sequencing sample was made of peripheral blood. This rearrangement joins TRBV3-1 (or the pseudogene TRBV3-2) to TRBJ1-2, with 7 bases matching TRBD1. The clonotype was recovered from a man aged 65-85 years with COVID-19, enrolled during active disease. For the CDR3, the DNA is TGTGCCAGCAGCCAAGATCAGGCAGGGGGAGTAGTTCGTGGCTACACCTTC. Amino acids: CASSQDQAGGVVRGYTF.